This T cell receptor (beta chain) comes out of a study of cytomegalovirus exposure and HLA in healthy donors. Study results and limitations: According to reports, the classifier identified cytomegalovirus status with high specificity and sensitivity. Per a prior analysis, the majority of TCR beta V segments were productive roughly 87% or roughly 30% of the time.

In the case of this clone: Antigen specificity is unknown.

This PCR relied on a set of 60 Vbeta primers and 13 Jbeta primers. The repertoire was sequenced with immunoSEQ multiplex PCR; TCRdb's copy has only in-frame clones and lacks some. The data contain 90,000 to 110,000 clones, more than 65% of them seen just once; the ten biggest clones take up 3% to 3.5%. Deletions cut 3 bases from V and 5 bases from J, with 20 bases between. The CDR3 totals 16 residues. The V and J genes are TRBV5-3 and TRBJ2-5; TRBD2 is a possible D gene (5 bases). TRBV5-3 falls under the ORF class, with uncertain function. This clonotype was obtained from a man younger than 45 in good health and CMV-seronegative. Sequenced: PBMCs. The CDR3 bases are TGTGCCAGAAGCTACGGACCTGGACTCCCGGGGGAGACCCAGTACTTC. Encoded protein: CARSYGPGLPGETQYF.